Listed here is a single TCR beta chain. Its antigen remains unidentified. Method: immunoSEQ multiplex PCR; TCRdb's copy keeps in-frame clones and lacks some. Here the sample spans just under 90,000 clones, roughly 87% being singletons. The sample is drawn from a study of graft-versus-host responses after intestinal transplantation. The germline V and J ends were trimmed by 6 bases and 6 bases, with 14 bases remaining between them. CDR1 is SEHNR and CDR2 is FQNEAQ in the germline V gene (reference sequence). The CDR3 contains 13 residues. The sequencing used unstimulated CD8+ T cells sorted from spleen or lymph node cells, collected before intestinal transplant. The chain recombines TRBV7-9 with TRBJ1-1; a weak D match, TRBD1 (6 bases). The TCR sequence derives from a human donor who received an intestinal transplant. The CDR3 coding sequence is TGTGCCAGCAGGGGACAATTCAGGCCTGAAGCTTTCTTT. Its protein is CASRGQFRPEAFF.